What follows are 28 T cell receptor beta chains derived from one specimen sequenced in a study of blood T cell repertoires in COVID-19. Assay used: immunoSEQ multiplex PCR; TCRdb lists only in-frame clones, some missing. Of hundreds of thousands of clones listed, 70% to 90% are singletons. Sequenced input: PBMCs or T cells enriched from blood (not recorded which). Receptors originate from a woman aged 18-29 years who had been exposed to COVID-19.

This rearrangement joins TRBV5-8 to TRBJ2-1; the D gene is possibly TRBD1 (6 bases). The length of the CDR3 is 17 residues. The germline CDR1 and CDR2 sequences are SGHTS and YDEGEE. V was pared by 0 bases and J by 6 bases, with 19 bases between. The CDR3 DNA reads TGTGCCAGCAGCTTGGGTTGGAGTGATCTAGGGGGCAATGAGCAGTTCTTC. Translation: CASSLGWSDLGGNEQFF.

DNA for the CDR3: TGCAGCGTTGAAGATCCCACAGATACCTACGAGCAGTACTTC. Translation: CSVEDPTDTYEQYF. The chain is built from TRBV29-1 and TRBJ2-7; no definite D call. Trimming shortened V by 0 bases and J by 2 bases, and 11 bases separated the two germline ends. Germline values: CDR1 SQVTM, CDR2 ANQGSEA. This CDR3 region has 14 residues.

V gene TRBV5-1 combines with J gene TRBJ1-2, with D perhaps TRBD1 (6 bases). Between the trimmed V and J ends, which lost 7 bases and 4 bases, there was a span of 14 bases. CDR1 is SGHRS and CDR2 is YFSETQ in the germline V gene. This CDR3 is 13 amino acids long. The chain's CDR3 is CASYSGAGYGYTF. CDR3 nucleotides: TGCGCCAGCTATTCAGGGGCAGGCTATGGCTACACCTTC.

This chain joins TRBV4-3 and TRBJ2-1, with D perhaps matching TRBD2 (7 bases). CDR1 and CDR2 from the germline V gene are LGHNA and YSLEER. V lost 5 bases and J lost 7, with 12 bases in between. CDR3 length equals 13 residues. CDR3 amino acids: CASSLRGGNEQFF. In DNA form, the CDR3 reads TGCGCCAGCAGCTTGAGGGGGGGGAATGAGCAGTTCTTC.

The chain couples TRBV5-1 to TRBJ1-2; tentative D call: TRBD1 (5 bases). From germline, CDR1 is SGHRS and CDR2 YFSETQ. With 1 base removed from V and 0 bases from J, the gap between germline ends came to 10 bases. This CDR3 contains 15 residues. The chain's CDR3 is CASSLQGKANYGYTF. The CDR3 bases are TGCGCCAGCAGCTTGCAGGGCAAGGCTAACTATGGCTACACCTTC.

V usage is TRBV11-2 and J usage is TRBJ2-3; 11 bases are a match to TRBD1. There are 17 residues in the CDR3. The V gene end was trimmed by 0 bases and the J gene end by 3 bases; junction bases not matched to a gene: 5. Germline loops: CDR1 SGHAT, CDR2 FQNNGV. In DNA, the CDR3 is TGTGCCAGCAGCTTAGACCCGGACAGGGGGCTTACAGATACGCAGTATTTT. Amino acids: CASSLDPDRGLTDTQYF.

J is TRBJ2-7 and V is TRBV6-2 or TRBV6-3; possibly TRBD1 for D (6 bases). Germline V gene data show CDR1 as MNHEY and CDR2 as SVGEGT. V lost 2 bases and J lost 9, with 17 bases in between. The CDR3 is made up of 14 amino acids. The CDR3 protein is CASSYMGRGPGQYF. The DNA for the CDR3 is TGTGCCAGCAGTTACATGGGCAGGGGCCCCGGGCAGTACTTC.

V and J are TRBV7-2 and TRBJ1-5; D gene ambiguous. CDR3 size: 17 residues. Trimming stripped 1 base from V and 2 bases from J, with 15 bases between. CDR1 is SGHTA and CDR2 is FQGNSA in the germline V gene. The CDR3 loop reads CASSLGSPGAGNQPQHF. The CDR3 DNA follows: TGTGCCAGCAGCTTAGGGTCTCCAGGAGCGGGCAATCAGCCCCAGCATTTT.

V gene TRBV4-1 combines with J gene TRBJ1-1, with TRBD1 identical over 8 bases. The CDR3 consists of 13 residues. Looked up from germline, CDR1 is MGHRA and CDR2 is YSYEKL. V was clipped by 10 bases and J by 0 bases; unmatched bases: 4. CDR3: CATGGSMNTEAFF. CDR3 DNA sequence: TGCGCCACAGGGGGCTCCATGAACACTGAAGCTTTCTTT.

This clone has just a few counts. V usage is TRBV27 and J usage is TRBJ2-7; 9 bases are shared with TRBD1. The V gene end was trimmed by 4 bases and the J gene end by 7 bases; junction bases not matched to a gene: 8. The V gene's germline CDR1 is MNHEY and CDR2 SMNVEV (reference sequence). This CDR3 region has 14 residues. The CDR3: CASSSPQGAREQYF. The DNA of the CDR3 is TGTGCCAGCAGTTCACCACAGGGGGCGCGGGAGCAGTACTTC.

This clone was found once. The CDR3 loop reads CASSGPVLYTF. CDR3 nucleotides: TGTGCCAGCAGCGGTCCGGTGCTCTACACCTTC. This rearrangement joins TRBV2 to TRBJ1-2, with no clear D. V lost 6 bases and J 10 bases, leaving 12 bases between the germline ends. CDR3 length equals 11 residues. Germline loops: CDR1 SNHLY, CDR2 FYNNEI.

This chain links TRBV6-5 with TRBJ2-7; 9 bases are a match to TRBD1. Germline V gene sequence: CDR1 MNHEY, CDR2 SVGAGI. This CDR3 is built from 16 residues. The junction had 4 bases not matched to a gene; V was cut back by 0 bases and J by 1 base. CDR3 nucleotide sequence: TGTGCCAGCAGTTACTCGATCGGGACAGGGTCCTACGAGCAGTACTTC. It codes for CASSYSIGTGSYEQYF.

The V gene is TRBV10-1, the J gene TRBJ2-3; 8 positions agree with TRBD2. V dropped 5 bases and J dropped 5; count of bases not matched to a gene: 6. The CDR3 totals 14 residues. The germline CDR1 and CDR2 sequences are WNHNN and SYGVQD (reference sequence). The CDR3 here is CASSSTSVEDTQYF. CDR3 sequence (DNA): TGCGCCAGCAGTTCGACTAGCGTAGAAGATACGCAGTATTTT.

The chain employs TRBV4-1 and TRBJ2-1; TRBD2 agrees at 7 bases. Per the germline V gene, CDR1 is MGHRA and CDR2 is YSYEKL. V lost 0 bases and J lost 10; bases outside the gene matches: 9. CDR3 size: 15 residues. The CDR3 loop reads CASSQEGTGGREQFF. The CDR3 DNA follows: TGCGCCAGCAGCCAAGAAGGAACTGGCGGGAGAGAGCAGTTCTTC.

Note on this clone: The junction and the germline gene differ at one end; a read error may be behind it. The chain uses TRBV28 and TRBJ2-1; 9 bases match TRBD1. The CDR3 runs 13 residues. The germline gives CDR1 MDHEN, CDR2 SYDVKM. The CDR3 region is CAGGTGSYNKQFF. CDR3 in DNA: TGTGCCGGGGGGACAGGGTCTTACAATAAGCAGTTCTTC. The whole variable domain, filled in from reference TRBV28 and TRBJ2-1, reads DVKVTQSSRYLVKRTGEKVFLECVQDMDHENMFWYRQDPGLGLRLIYFSYDVKMKEKGDIPEGYSVSREKKERFSLILESASTNQTSMYLCAGGTGSYNKQFFGPGTRLTVL.

J is TRBJ2-7 and V is TRBV9; 8 bases match TRBD1. Germline assignment: CDR1 SGDLS and CDR2 YYNGEE. V dropped 3 bases and J dropped 9; count of bases not matched to a gene: 5. This CDR3 region has 12 residues. The CDR3 region has the DNA TGTGCCAGCAGCGCGGGGACAGGTTCGCAGTACTTC. It is translated as CASSAGTGSQYF.

This clone has a handful of counts. The V gene is TRBV24-1, the J gene TRBJ1-2; 9 bases are shared with TRBD1. Germline values: CDR1 KGHDR, CDR2 SFDVKD. The V and J ends lost 4 bases and 8 bases, in that order; junction bases with no gene match: 7. CDR3 length: 14 amino acids. The CDR3 here is CATSDAGTGNGYTF. The CDR3 DNA sequence: TGTGCCACCAGTGACGCCGGGACAGGGAACGGCTACACCTTC.

This clone was detected a few times. The gene calls are TRBV13 and TRBJ1-2, with 9 positions matching TRBD1. CDR1 is PRHDT, CDR2 FYEKMQ, per germline (reference sequence). There are 15 residues in the CDR3. Trimming at V came to 5 bases and at J to 4 bases, leaving 8 bases not matched to a gene. This CDR3 is CASSPGQGDSYGYTF. In DNA, the CDR3 is TGTGCCAGCAGCCCGGGACAGGGAGATAGCTATGGCTACACCTTC.

The DNA for the CDR3 is TGTGCCAGCAGGACTAGCGGGATGGGTGAGCAGTTCTTC. Its translation is CASRTSGMGEQFF. V gene TRBV6-5 combines with J gene TRBJ2-1, with 11 nucleotides matching TRBD2. V was clipped by 6 bases and J by 9 bases; unmatched bases: 4. The CDR3 covers 13 residues. Germline assignment: CDR1 MNHEY and CDR2 SVGAGI.

This chain connects TRBV6-4 to TRBJ2-2, with 8 nucleotides matching TRBD1. V dropped 6 bases and J dropped 5; count of bases not matched to a gene: 8. This CDR3 comprises 15 residues. The germline CDR1 and CDR2 sequences are MRHNA and SNTAGT. CDR3 protein: CASRQQGAGTGELFF. The CDR3 region has the DNA TGTGCCAGCAGGCAGCAGGGGGCTGGGACCGGGGAGCTGTTTTTT.

This clone was picked up one time. The gene calls are TRBV7-8 and TRBJ2-7, with a weak D call TRBD2 (6 bases). CDR1 SGHVS and CDR2 FQNEAQ come from the germline V gene. CDR3 size: 15 residues. V was clipped by 3 bases and J by 4 bases, with 16 bases between them. CDR3 nucleotide sequence: TGTGCCAGCAGCTTCGTTGGGCGGAGGGATTACGAGCAGTACTTC. Translating it yields CASSFVGRRDYEQYF.

This chain uses TRBV24-1 with TRBJ1-4, with D possibly TRBD1 on 5 matching bases. Germline CDR1 KGHDR, CDR2 SFDVKD. V was pared by 5 bases and J by 7 bases, with 10 bases between. This CDR3 comprises 13 residues. The CDR3 spells CATSAGVSEKLFF. The CDR3 DNA reads as TGTGCCACCAGTGCGGGGGTTAGTGAAAAACTGTTTTTT.

This chain uses TRBV4-2 with TRBJ2-2; D is unresolved. The CDR3 sequence is 14 residues long. The V gene lost 3 bases and the J gene lost 7 bases, with 12 bases spanning the gap. Germline CDR1 LGHNA, CDR2 YNFKEQ. The CDR3 DNA reads as TGTGCCAGCAGCCAGGCCACATCGGGCGGGGAGCTGTTTTTT. Translation gives CASSQATSGGELFF.

The chain combines TRBV14 with TRBJ1-1; D gene ambiguous. Germline V gives CDR1 SGHDN, CDR2 FVKESK. The CDR3 is made up of 14 amino acids. Between the trimmed V and J ends, which lost 4 bases and 5 bases, there was a span of 14 bases. This CDR3 reads CASSLQDRGTEAFF. CDR3 DNA: TGTGCCAGCAGCCTCCAAGATAGAGGAACTGAAGCTTTCTTT.

CDR3 loop: CASHHTQGHYTF. CDR3 DNA: TGTGCCAGCCACCACACTCAGGGACACTACACCTTC. The rearrangement joins TRBV19 to TRBJ1-2, with D perhaps matching TRBD1 (6 bases). Germline V CDR1 and CDR2: LNHDA, SQIVND (reference sequence). The CDR3 has 12 amino acids. V was clipped by 9 bases and J by 10 bases, with 18 bases between them. The full variable domain, its missing parts supplied by reference TRBV19 and TRBJ1-2, is DGGITQSPKYLFRKEGQNVTLSCEQNLNHDAMYWYRQDPGQGLRLIYYSQIVNDFQKGDIAEGYSVSREKKESFPLTVTSAQKNPTAFYLCASHHTQGHYTFGSGTRLTVV.

This chain links TRBV7-9 with TRBJ2-3; TRBD1 aligns across 7 bases. V was pared by 6 bases and J by 3 bases, with 9 bases of the junction left unmatched. The CDR3 sequence is 15 residues long. Germline CDR1 is SEHNR and CDR2 is FQNEAQ (reference sequence). CDR3 bases: TGTGCCAGCAGTCTTACAGGGGTTGGGACAGATACGCAGTATTTT. Translating it yields CASSLTGVGTDTQYF.

This chain joins TRBV2 and TRBJ2-3; 9 bases line up with TRBD2. The CDR3 sequence is 16 residues long. Germline V gene lookup returns CDR1 SNHLY and CDR2 FYNNEI. V lost 5 bases to trimming and J lost 2 bases; unmatched junction nucleotides: 8. This CDR3 is CASSLSGGFYTDTQYF. CDR3 nucleotide sequence: TGTGCCAGCAGTCTTAGCGGGGGTTTTTACACAGATACGCAGTATTTT.

The CDR3 spells CASSLGQTANYGYTF. For the CDR3, the DNA is TGTGCCAGCAGTTTAGGCCAGACAGCTAACTATGGCTACACCTTC. The rearrangement uses TRBV28 and TRBJ1-2, with a weak D call TRBD1 (5 bases). The germline V gene encodes CDR1 MDHEN and CDR2 SYDVKM. The CDR3 totals 15 residues. V was shortened by 2 bases and J by 0 bases, with 10 bases between the two germline ends.